This TCR beta chain stems from a study of human T cells and chemical hapten exposure. TCRdb analysed the RACE reads with MiXCR anew, one entry per CDR3 protein. Altogether around 85,000 distinct CDR3 sequences are present, approximately 12% being singletons, with the ten largest covering 5.7%. A few counts support this clonotype. Time point specified: patch test 3, about 24 weeks after DPC sensitization. Treatment denoted: therapeutic diphenylcyclopropenone sensitization with weekly scalp DPC. The receptor's source is a woman between 50 and 59 years old with alopecia areata. Some clones in this sample may be carry-over from other donors' samples. Sequenced material: whole blood, taken in connection with sensitization to the hapten diphenylcyclopropenone (DPC).

DNA of the CDR3: TGTGCCAGTAGCCTACAAATCCTAGCGCCTACCTACAATGAGCAGTTCTTC. Translated: CASSLQILAPTYNEQFF. The chain recombines TRBV19 with TRBJ2-1; weak D call: TRBD2 (6 bases). The ends were cut back, 6 bases at V and 2 bases at J, with 20 bases in the middle. Germline CDR1 and CDR2: LNHDA and SQIVND (reference sequence). The CDR3 totals 17 residues.